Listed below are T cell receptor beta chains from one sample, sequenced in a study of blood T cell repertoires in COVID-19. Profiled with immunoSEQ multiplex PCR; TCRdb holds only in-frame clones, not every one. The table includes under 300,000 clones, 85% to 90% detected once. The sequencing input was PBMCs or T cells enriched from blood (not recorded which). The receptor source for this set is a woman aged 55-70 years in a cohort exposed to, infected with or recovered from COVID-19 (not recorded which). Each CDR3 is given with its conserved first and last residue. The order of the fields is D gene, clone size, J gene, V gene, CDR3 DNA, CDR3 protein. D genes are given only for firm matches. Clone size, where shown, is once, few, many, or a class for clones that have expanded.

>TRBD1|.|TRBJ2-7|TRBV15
TGTGCCACCAGCAGAGAGGGGACAGGGTCCTACGAGCAGTACTTC
CATSREGTGSYEQYF
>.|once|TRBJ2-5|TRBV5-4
TGTGCCAGCAGAGTACAGGGTGAAGAGACCCAGTACTTC
CASRVQGEETQYF
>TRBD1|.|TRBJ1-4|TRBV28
TGTGCCAGCGTTTCGCTAGCCCCGGGACAGGGTAATGAAAAACTGTTTTTT
CASVSLAPGQGNEKLFF
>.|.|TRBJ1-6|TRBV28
TGTGCCAGCAGTTCGAGCCTACTTGACGGGTCACCCCTCCACTTT
CASSSSLLDGSPLHF
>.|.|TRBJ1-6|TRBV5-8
TGTGCCAGCAGCTTGGGGTTCGGTTCGGGAGCCAATTCACCCCTCCACTTT
CASSLGFGSGANSPLHF
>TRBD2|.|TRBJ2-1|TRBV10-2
TGCGCCAGCAGAACCGGGACTAGCGGGAGATATGAGCAGTTCTTC
CASRTGTSGRYEQFF
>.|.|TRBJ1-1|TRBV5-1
TGCGCCAGCAGCTACGACAGAGAGTACACTGAAGCTTTCTTT
CASSYDREYTEAFF
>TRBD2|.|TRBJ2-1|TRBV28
TGTGCCAGCAGTTTATTGACTAGCGGCAATGAGCAGTTCTTC
CASSLLTSGNEQFF
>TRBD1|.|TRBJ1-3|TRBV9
TGTGCCAGCAGCCCCTACAGGGGGCTGAACACCATATATTTT
CASSPYRGLNTIYF
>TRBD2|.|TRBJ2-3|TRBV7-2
TGTGCCAGCAGGACTAGCTATAGCACAGATACGCAGTATTTT
CASRTSYSTDTQYF
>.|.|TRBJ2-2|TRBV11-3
TGTGCCAGCAGCTCCCAGATCACCGGGGAGCTGTTTTTT
CASSSQITGELFF
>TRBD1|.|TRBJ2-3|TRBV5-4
TGTGCCAGCAGCGCCTACCGGGACAGCAGCACAGATACGCAGTATTTT
CASSAYRDSSTDTQYF
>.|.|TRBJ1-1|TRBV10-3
TGTGCCATCAGTGAGGACAGGTGGACTGAAGCTTTCTTT
CAISEDRWTEAFF